Below, 9 T cell receptor beta chains from the same sample are listed, as sequenced in a study of T cells in Graves' hyperthyroidism and ophthalmopathy. RNA transcripts provided the source from which TCR beta CDR3 regions were amplified. RT-PCR in the first round (using the HTBI primer set) targeted the TCR CDR3. TCRdb used MiXCR to reprocess the multiplex PCR reads, holding one entry per CDR3 protein. The table shows around 520,000 distinct CDR3 sequences, with around a quarter occurring only once. The sequencing sample was made of blood. The receptors originated from a woman under 40 with Graves' ophthalmopathy.

This clonotype has ten or more counts. The chain recombines TRBV6-5 with TRBJ2-5, with 9 positions matching TRBD1. Trimming took 5 bases from V and 5 from J; bases not matched to a gene: 9. Germline assignment: CDR1 MNHEY and CDR2 SVGAGI. CDR3 length: 15 residues. The CDR3 reads CASSRAGTGTETQYF. The DNA of the CDR3 is TGTGCCAGCAGTCGGGCGGGGACAGGGACCGAGACCCAGTACTTC.

This clonotype was detected only a few times. The CDR3 loop is CASSEGQPSTDTQYF. The CDR3 nucleotides read TGTGCCAGCAGTGAGGGACAGCCAAGCACAGATACGCAGTATTTT. The chain links TRBV2 to TRBJ2-3; 7 bases are shared with TRBD1. The germline gives CDR1 SNHLY, CDR2 FYNNEI. The CDR3 loop spans 15 amino acids. V lost 3 bases, J lost 0 bases, and 3 bases stayed unmatched. Using reference TRBV2 and TRBJ2-3 for the parts outside the CDR3, the full variable domain is EPEVTQTPSHQVTQMGQEVILRCVPISNHLYFYWYRQILGQKVEFLVSFYNNEISEKSEIFDDQFSVERPDGSNFTLKIRSTKLEDSAMYFCASSEGQPSTDTQYFGPGTRLTVL.

This clonotype was detected ten times or more. This chain connects TRBV6-2 or TRBV6-3 to TRBJ1-1; 9 bases align to TRBD1. The CDR3 runs 14 residues. Germline trimming cut 6 bases from V and 9 bases from J; bases unmatched to any gene: 11. Germline CDR1 is MNHEY and CDR2 is SVGEGT. CDR3 amino acids: CASSNLRDRDQAFF. The CDR3 DNA is TGTGCCAGCAGCAACCTCCGGGACAGGGACCAAGCTTTCTTT.

This clonotype was observed at least ten times. Written as DNA, the CDR3 is TGTGCCAGCAGCTGGGGAAAGTCCATAAGGGAGACCCAGTACTTC. Its translation: CASSWGKSIRETQYF. This chain joins TRBV7-2 and TRBJ2-5; D call uncertain. Germline CDR1 and CDR2: SGHTA and FQGNSA. CDR3 length equals 15 residues. Trimming pared 4 bases from V and 5 bases from J, leaving 17 bases between.

This clonotype was recorded many times. The chain has TRBV4-1 and TRBJ1-2, with 8 nucleotides matching TRBD1. The junction had 12 bases not matched to a gene; V was cut back by 4 bases and J by 8 bases. CDR1 and CDR2 (germline): MGHRA, YSYEKL. This CDR3 has 15 residues. This chain's CDR3 is CASSLTGDTNGGYTF. In DNA form, the CDR3 reads TGCGCCAGCAGCCTGACAGGGGACACTAATGGGGGCTACACCTTC.

This clonotype was counted ten times or more. The chain uses TRBV12-3 or TRBV12-4 and TRBJ1-5; tentative D call: TRBD1 (6 bases). The CDR3 spans 15 residues. The V end was cut by 6 bases, the J end by 3 bases, with 15 bases between. CDR3 DNA sequence: TGTGCCAGCAGAGAACAGGGTCTCTCCAATCAGCCCCAGCATTTT. Translated, it gives CASREQGLSNQPQHF.

This clonotype was observed at least ten times. V is TRBV2 and J is TRBJ1-2; D unresolved. The CDR3 runs to 15 residues. The ends were cut back, 3 bases at V and 8 bases at J, with 19 bases in the middle. The germline V gene encodes CDR1 SNHLY and CDR2 FYNNEI. The DNA of the CDR3 is TGTGCCAGCAGTGAGTTTTCAAGGGTCCTCGGCGGCTACACCTTC. Translation: CASSEFSRVLGGYTF.

The chain carries TRBV2 and TRBJ2-5; no clear D. This CDR3 spans 15 amino acids. Germline CDR1 is SNHLY and CDR2 is FYNNEI. Trimming took off 6 bases at V and 5 bases at J, with 19 bases between the two ends. The CDR3 here is CASSLIGPSWETQYF. CDR3 DNA: TGTGCCAGCAGCCTAATTGGACCGTCCTGGGAGACCCAGTACTTC. Supplemented by reference TRBV2 and TRBJ2-5, the full variable domain reads EPEVTQTPSHQVTQMGQEVILRCVPISNHLYFYWYRQILGQKVEFLVSFYNNEISEKSEIFDDQFSVERPDGSNFTLKIRSTKLEDSAMYFCASSLIGPSWETQYFGPGTRLLVL.

This clonotype was detected many times. The chain has TRBV18 and TRBJ2-7, with D maybe TRBD2 (5 bases). CDR3 size: 16 residues. V was cut by 0 bases and J by 5 bases, with 17 bases left in between. Germline CDR1 and CDR2: KGHSH and LQKENI. The CDR3 DNA is TGTGCCAGCTCACCACCGCGGCAGGCGGGTATACACGAGCAGTACTTC. It codes for CASSPPRQAGIHEQYF.